Each of the 11 T cell receptor beta chains below was sequenced from the same sample in a study of blood T cells in healthy people across ages. Sample-barcoded 5' priming and a J-beta primer mix drove a second PCR of roughly 7 to 11 cycles. MiXCR, run by TCRdb on the 5' RACE reads, gives a single entry per CDR3 protein. Seen here are 800,000 or so distinct CDR3 sequences, around 45% observed once, and the top ten hold 15% to 20%. Sample: blood. The receptors originated from a man older than 75 in good health.

DNA for the CDR3: TGCAGTGCTAGAGATGCCGGGAGTGTCGGTCATGAGCAGTACTTC. It encodes CSARDAGSVGHEQYF. The chain has TRBV20-1 and TRBJ2-5; a possible D gene is TRBD2 (6 bases). This CDR3 region has 15 residues. The V end lost 0 bases, the J end lost 11 bases, and 22 bases lay between the germline ends. The germline gives CDR1 DFQATT, CDR2 SNEGSKA (reference sequence).

This clonotype was counted a few times. This chain joins TRBV7-3 and TRBJ2-1, with TRBD2 matching 11 bases. After removal of 5 bases from V and 5 bases from J, the junction contained 8 bases not matched to a gene. The CDR3 loop spans 16 amino acids. Germline V CDR1 and CDR2: SGHTA, FQGTGA. The CDR3 sequence: CASSASGTSGHNEQFF. DNA of the CDR3: TGTGCCAGCAGCGCCTCCGGGACTAGCGGCCACAATGAGCAGTTCTTC.

In its sample, this clonotype was seen many times. The gene calls are TRBV5-1 and TRBJ2-1, with a tentative D call TRBD2 (6 bases). Germline assignment: CDR1 SGHRS and CDR2 YFSETQ. V gave up 5 bases and J gave up 5 bases, with 11 bases separating them. The CDR3 is made up of 13 amino acids. This chain's CDR3 is CASSLLANNEQFF. DNA of the CDR3: TGCGCCAGCAGTCTCCTAGCGAACAATGAGCAGTTCTTC.

The chain uses TRBV14 and TRBJ2-7; 8 bases map to TRBD2. Trimming at V came to 5 bases and at J to 1 base, leaving 16 bases not matched to a gene. CDR3 length: 18 residues. The germline V gene has CDR1 SGHDN and CDR2 FVKESK. The CDR3 nucleotides are TGTGCCAGCAGCGTTCTGACAAGAAGCGGGAGCGGGTCCTACGAGCAGTACTTC. As protein: CASSVLTRSGSGSYEQYF.

The V gene is TRBV10-3, the J gene TRBJ1-2, with TRBD1 identical over 7 bases. The trim removed 2 bases at V and 9 bases at J, leaving 6 bases unmatched. The CDR3 covers 13 residues. Germline V lookup: CDR1 ENHRY, CDR2 SYGVKD. CDR3 amino acids: CAISEPTGSSYTF. CDR3 sequence (DNA): TGTGCCATCAGTGAGCCGACAGGGTCGAGCTACACCTTC.

The chain combines TRBV6-1 with TRBJ1-2; D remains unclear. V was clipped by 6 bases and J by 3 bases, with 5 bases between them. The CDR3 is 11 amino acids. CDR1 MNHNS and CDR2 SASEGT come from the germline V gene. CDR3 in amino acids: CASSSHYGYTF. CDR3 bases: TGTGCCAGCAGCAGTCACTATGGCTACACCTTC.

The table lists this clonotype with a few counts. The chain recombines TRBV9 with TRBJ2-7; TRBD1 aligns across 11 bases. The DNA end lines up better with TRBJ2-5; the J call may be wrong. Germline V gene sequence: CDR1 SGDLS, CDR2 YYNGEE. CDR3 size: 15 residues. The CDR3 nucleotides read TGTGCCAGCAGCGAAAGGACAGGGGGCATGGAGACCCAGTACTTC. Amino acid sequence: CASSERTGGMETQYF.

Remarks on this clonotype: A much larger clone sits a single nucleotide away, making a read error possible. V gene TRBV2 combines with J gene TRBJ2-1; D possibly corresponds to TRBD2 (6 bases). The CDR3 length is 14 residues. Trimming took 4 bases from V and 9 from J, leaving 16 bases between them. Per the germline V gene, CDR1 is SNHLY and CDR2 is FYNNEI. As DNA, the CDR3 is TGTGCCAGCAGTGGGGACTCGCCGAACAGTGAGCAGTTCTTC. The encoded protein is CASSGDSPNSEQFF.

A few counts support this clonotype. V is TRBV20-1 and J is TRBJ2-5; D gene unclear. The V end was cut by 3 bases, the J end by 7 bases, with 15 bases between. The CDR3 contains 13 residues. Germline V gene lookup returns CDR1 DFQATT and CDR2 SNEGSKA (reference sequence). The CDR3 DNA reads as TGCAGTGCTAGGGGTCTTACGCTGGGGACCCAGTACTTC. It specifies CSARGLTLGTQYF.

The table lists this clonotype with a few counts. The CDR3 is CASSPEEREGLGTQYF. In DNA, the CDR3 is TGCGCCAGCAGTCCTGAGGAGCGGGAGGGCCTCGGGACCCAGTACTTC. The chain is built from TRBV5-1 and TRBJ2-5; TRBD2 matches 10 bases. With 5 bases clipped from V and 7 bases from J, the junction kept 14 bases outside the gene matches. The germline CDR1 and CDR2 sequences are SGHRS and YFSETQ. This CDR3 is 16 amino acids long.

At least ten counts were recorded for this clonotype. This chain links TRBV28 with TRBJ2-3, with TRBD2 matching 10 bases. This CDR3 has 15 amino acids. The V gene end was trimmed by 2 bases and the J gene end by 3 bases; junction bases not matched to a gene: 2. The germline V gene has CDR1 MDHEN and CDR2 SYDVKM. As DNA, the CDR3 is TGTGCCAGCAGTTTACAGCGGGAGGGGACAGATACGCAGTATTTT. This sequence encodes CASSLQREGTDTQYF.